The sequence of this TCR beta chain was determined in a study of blood T cell repertoires in COVID-19 (dated by TCRdb to 2020 to 2022). Regarding the study in general: Samples from collaborators originated in the United States, Italy and Spain and spanned both the acute and convalescent phases of COVID-19. The material from the prospective study consisted of cDNA or gDNA derived from T cells, B-cell-depleted T cells, or PBMCs. Where HLA class I and class II types were available, the types were taken from metadata supplied by the sample provider, not from assay-based typing. The sample metadata nearly always contained a de-identified subject ID, COVID-19 status, age in years and sex. The samples were drawn from the first 160 participants of the ongoing ImmuneRACE study and from some 1,300 subjects provided by 6 global collaborators. Subjects who had been exposed to COVID-19, were actively infected with it, or had recovered from it provided the deeply sampled blood TCRbeta repertoires that made up the dataset. The repertoires were released in a freely available public database meant as a resource for research on the immune response to SARS-CoV-2. Beyond this particular receptor, the publication reports: The quantity of clinical and demographic metadata differed by source and by participant and was supplied without curation.

Reading the germline V gene (reference sequence) gives CDR1 GTSNPN and CDR2 SVGIG. The trim is 8 bases for V and 5 bases for J, with a gap of 9 bases between the germline ends. The CDR3 goes from the cysteine to the phenylalanine over 11 residues. Of all the DNA, just the CDR3 is kept, 33 bases in frame from base 1. Each collaborating institution followed its own protocols to collect whole blood in K2EDTA tubes. For TCRbeta analysis, collaborators shipped samples in one of three forms: frozen whole blood, isolated PBMCs, or DNA extracted from either of those sample types. TCRbeta CDR3 regions were amplified from genomic DNA by means of the immunoSEQ Assay, a bias-controlled multiplex PCR. Per the authors' processing: The number of nucleated cells in each sample was estimated from the amplification of reference gene primers within the assay. To quantify the absolute abundance of each unique TCRbeta CDR3 rearrangement, sequence reads were collapsed and filtered. For each sample, productive Simpson clonality was calculated as the square root of Simpson's diversity index over productive rearrangements. This is the immuneACCESS table as TCRdb keeps it, with only in-frame sequences that have V and J called. A part of the clones is gone; compared with another copy, unresolved V genes explain less than half, and the rest is unexplained. From that table come the V and J calls and clone size; the DNA was used to work out D and trimming. This sample holds 380,000 or so clones; 80% to 90% were observed only once. The ten top clones hold approximately 1.2% of the sample.

About this clone: The antigen this receptor binds is unknown. Per-base qualities were not stored, and no clone one base away is much larger.

The material sequenced was peripheral blood. The rearrangement joined TRBV30 to TRBJ2-2; a weak D assignment points to TRBD1 (5 bases agree). This TCR was recovered from a man aged 40-49 years with acute or convalescent COVID-19. The sequenced DNA: TGTGCCCGTCAGGGAACCGGGGAGCTGTTTTTT. Translated, it gives CARQGTGELFF.